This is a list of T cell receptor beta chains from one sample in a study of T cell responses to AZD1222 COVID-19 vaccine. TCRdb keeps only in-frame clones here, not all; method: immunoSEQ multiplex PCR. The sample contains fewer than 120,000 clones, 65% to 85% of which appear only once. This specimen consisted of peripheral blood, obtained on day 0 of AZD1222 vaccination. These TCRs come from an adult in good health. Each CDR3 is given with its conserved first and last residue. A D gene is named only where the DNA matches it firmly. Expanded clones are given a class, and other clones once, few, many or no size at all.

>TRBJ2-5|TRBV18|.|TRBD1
CASSPGTGGLKGETQYF
TGTGCCAGCTCACCGGGGACAGGGGGCCTCAAGGGGGAGACCCAGTACTTC
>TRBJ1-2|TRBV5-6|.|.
CASSPRGAPGYTF
TGTGCCAGCAGCCCGAGGGGGGCGCCTGGCTACACCTTC
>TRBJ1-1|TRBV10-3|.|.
CAISLNANTEAFF
TGTGCCATCAGTTTGAATGCGAACACTGAAGCTTTCTTT
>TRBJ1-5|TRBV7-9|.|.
CASSLANGPNQPQHF
TGTGCCAGCAGCTTAGCGAACGGCCCAAATCAGCCCCAGCATTTT
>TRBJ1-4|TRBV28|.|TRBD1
CASRGGTAGRELFF
TGTGCCAGCAGGGGGGGGACAGCCGGTAGGGAACTGTTTTTT
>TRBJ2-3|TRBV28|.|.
CATNLQGNTDTQYF
TGTGCCACCAACTTACAGGGCAACACAGATACGCAGTATTTT
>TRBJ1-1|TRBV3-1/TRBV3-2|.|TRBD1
CASSHTTGMNTEAFF
TGTGCCAGCAGCCATACGACAGGGATGAACACTGAAGCTTTCTTT
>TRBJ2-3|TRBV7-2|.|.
CASSFPAGGTDTQYF
TGTGCCAGCAGCTTCCCGGCCGGAGGGACAGATACGCAGTATTTT
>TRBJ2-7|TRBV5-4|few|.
CASSITGVGYEQYF
TGTGCCAGCAGTATCACGGGTGTGGGCTACGAGCAGTACTTC
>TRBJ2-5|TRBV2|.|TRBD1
CASSEAGTGQETQYF
TGTGCCAGCAGTGAAGCCGGGACAGGGCAAGAGACCCAGTACTTC
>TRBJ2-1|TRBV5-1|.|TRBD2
CASSFGLAGDLYNEQFF
TGCGCCAGCAGCTTCGGACTAGCGGGGGATTTATACAATGAGCAGTTCTTC
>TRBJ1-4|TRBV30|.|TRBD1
CAWSGPGQVATNEKLFF
TGTGCCTGGAGTGGACCGGGACAGGTGGCAACTAATGAAAAACTGTTTTTT
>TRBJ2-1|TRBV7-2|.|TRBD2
CASTLSSGSYNEQFF
TGTGCCAGCACTTTATCTAGCGGGAGTTACAATGAGCAGTTCTTC
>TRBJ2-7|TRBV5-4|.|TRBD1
CASSRQGQGAYEQYF
TGTGCCAGCAGCCGTCAAGGACAGGGGGCCTACGAGCAGTACTTC
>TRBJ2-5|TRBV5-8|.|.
CASGWRLGHETQYF
TGTGCCAGCGGTTGGCGGCTAGGGCACGAGACCCAGTACTTC
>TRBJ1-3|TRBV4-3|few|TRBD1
CASSRTGTGNTIYF
TGCGCCAGCAGCCGGACAGGGACCGGAAACACCATATATTTT
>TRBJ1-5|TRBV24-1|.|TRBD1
CATSDSAHQGAGNQPQHF
TGTGCCACCAGTGATTCCGCGCACCAGGGGGCTGGCAATCAGCCCCAGCATTTT
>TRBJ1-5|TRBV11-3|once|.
CASSLSSPLYSNQPQHF
TGTGCCAGCAGCTTAAGCAGTCCGCTGTATAGCAATCAGCCCCAGCATTTT
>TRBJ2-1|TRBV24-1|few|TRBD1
CATSDLDWGQTNNEQFF
TGTGCCACCAGTGATTTGGACTGGGGACAGACAAACAATGAGCAGTTCTTC
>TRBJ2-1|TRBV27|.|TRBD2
CASSSAGASYNEQFF
TGTGCCAGCAGCTCAGCGGGGGCCTCCTACAATGAGCAGTTCTTC
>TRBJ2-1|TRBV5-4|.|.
CASSLDRVLAHEQFF
TGTGCCAGCAGCTTAGACCGAGTCCTTGCCCATGAGCAGTTCTTC
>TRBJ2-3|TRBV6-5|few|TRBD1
CASCRDRGGTQYF
TGTGCCAGCTGTCGGGACAGGGGTGGTACGCAGTATTTT
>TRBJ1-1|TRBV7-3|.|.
CASSLDLSTEAFF
TGTGCCAGCAGCTTAGACCTGAGCACTGAAGCTTTCTTT